These 16 T cell receptor beta chains share one sample of origin, sequenced in a study of blood T cell repertoires in COVID-19. Profiled with immunoSEQ multiplex PCR; TCRdb holds only in-frame clones, not every one. There are approximately 170,000 clones in the sample; roughly four fifths occur only once, and around 12% lies in the top ten. Sequenced: peripheral blood. The receptors come from a woman aged 45-65 years with acute or convalescent COVID-19.

The chain links TRBV28 to TRBJ2-7; 7 nucleotides match TRBD2. The CDR3 is 15 residues long. CDR1 is MDHEN and CDR2 is SYDVKM in the germline V gene. Trimming took 7 bases from V and 3 from J; bases not matched to a gene: 12. Written as DNA, the CDR3 is TGTGCCAGCACTTCAAGCGGGAACGTTTTCTACGAGCAGTACTTC. It specifies CASTSSGNVFYEQYF.

The V gene is TRBV4-1, the J gene TRBJ2-7; maybe TRBD2 (6 bases). The CDR3 loop spans 15 amino acids. Trimming stripped 2 bases from V and 1 base from J, with 12 bases between. The germline CDR1 and CDR2 sequences are MGHRA and YSYEKL. CDR3 in DNA: TGCGCCAGCAGCCAATATCGGGGGTCGTCCTACGAGCAGTACTTC. Translation: CASSQYRGSSYEQYF.

The chain employs TRBV30 and TRBJ2-5, with D possibly matching TRBD2 (6 bases). The germline CDR1 and CDR2 sequences are GTSNPN and SVGIG (reference sequence). The CDR3 totals 13 residues. Trimming cost V 3 bases and J 7 bases, with 15 bases left between them. The CDR3 spells CAWRNSGLGTQYF. The CDR3 coding sequence is TGTGCCTGGAGGAATAGCGGCCTCGGGACCCAGTACTTC.

The V call is TRBV3-1 (or the pseudogene TRBV3-2), the J call TRBJ2-2; 8 bases map to TRBD2. Germline-derived CDR1 and CDR2 are LGHDT and YNNKEL (reference sequence). The CDR3 runs 18 residues. With V trimmed by 3 bases and J by 5 bases, 14 bases remained unmatched. CDR3 sequence (DNA): TGTGCCAGCAGCCAGCGAATAGGCGGGAGGACCGGGACCGGGGAGCTGTTTTTT. Encoded protein: CASSQRIGGRTGTGELFF.

V is TRBV14 and J is TRBJ2-1; TRBD2 is a possible D gene (6 bases). Trimming pared 5 bases from V and 9 bases from J, leaving 8 bases between. The CDR3 has 11 residues. CDR1 is SGHDN and CDR2 is FVKESK in the germline V gene. CDR3 nucleotides: TGTGCCAGCAGCTGGCGGGGTGAGCAGTTCTTC. This sequence encodes CASSWRGEQFF.

The CDR3 region has the DNA TGTGCCAGCAGCCAAGGGGCGGGGGGCCGCTACGAGCAGTACTTC. This codes for CASSQGAGGRYEQYF. The rearrangement links TRBV4-2 to TRBJ2-7, with 8 nucleotides matching TRBD2. The germline V gene has CDR1 LGHNA and CDR2 YNFKEQ. The V segment lost 1 base and the J segment 3 bases; nucleotides outside the gene matches: 5. The length of the CDR3 is 15 residues.

The chain couples TRBV5-5 to TRBJ1-1, with D perhaps TRBD1 (5 bases). The germline V gene encodes CDR1 SGHKS and CDR2 YYEKEE (reference sequence). The CDR3 covers 15 residues. Trimming pared 6 bases from V and 1 base from J, leaving 16 bases between. The CDR3, as DNA: TGTGCCAGCACCCCCCGGGGGGGAAGGAACACTGAAGCTTTCTTT. It encodes CASTPRGGRNTEAFF.

The chain joins TRBV11-2 to TRBJ1-2; 9 bases map to TRBD1. The CDR3 has 14 residues. Trimming removed 5 bases from V and 4 bases from J; junction bases left unmatched: 5. Germline V gives CDR1 SGHAT, CDR2 FQNNGV. The CDR3 loop is CASSTPDRGYGYTF. CDR3 sequence (DNA): TGTGCCAGCAGCACTCCGGACAGGGGCTATGGCTACACCTTC. Together with reference TRBV11-2 and TRBJ1-2, the CDR3 gives the full variable domain: EAGVAQSPRYKIIEKRQSVAFWCNPISGHATLYWYQQILGQGPKLLIQFQNNGVVDDSQLPKDRFSAERLKGVDSTLKIQPAKLEDSAVYLCASSTPDRGYGYTFGSGTRLTVV.

The rearrangement joins TRBV19 to TRBJ1-1; 9 bases are shared with TRBD1. Germline V CDR1 and CDR2: LNHDA, SQIVND (reference sequence). The CDR3 covers 17 residues. The J segment lost 4 bases and the V segment lost 5 bases, leaving 14 bases of the junction unmatched. CDR3 sequence reads: CASSARRGQGDRTEAFF. In DNA, the CDR3 is TGTGCCAGTAGTGCCCGGAGGGGACAGGGTGATCGCACTGAAGCTTTCTTT.

The V call is TRBV14, the J call TRBJ2-1; a weak D match, TRBD2 (5 bases). V lost 3 bases, J lost 4 bases, and 16 bases lay in between. Looked up from germline, CDR1 is SGHDN and CDR2 is FVKESK. This CDR3 region has 16 residues. The DNA for the CDR3 is TGTGCCAGCAGCCACTCGGACTGGAGACTTTACAATGAGCAGTTCTTC. It codes for CASSHSDWRLYNEQFF.

The chain recombines TRBV30 with TRBJ2-3; D remains ambiguous. The CDR3 runs to 12 residues. Per the germline V gene, CDR1 is GTSNPN and CDR2 is SVGIG (reference sequence). V was clipped by 2 bases and J by 2 bases, with 5 bases between them. CDR3: CAWSFYTDTQYF. The CDR3 DNA reads TGTGCCTGGAGTTTCTACACAGATACGCAGTATTTT.

The chain has TRBV27 and TRBJ1-5, with 9 bases fitting TRBD1. This CDR3 contains 16 residues. With V trimmed by 0 bases and J by 4 bases, 4 bases remained unmatched. Germline V lookup: CDR1 MNHEY, CDR2 SMNVEV (reference sequence). Here the CDR3 reads CASSLSGDRVNQPQHF. CDR3 sequence (DNA): TGTGCCAGCAGTTTATCGGGGGACAGGGTAAATCAGCCCCAGCATTTT.

This rearrangement joins TRBV30 to TRBJ1-1; weak D call: TRBD1 (5 bases). This CDR3 contains 14 residues. CDR1 and CDR2 from the germline V gene are GTSNPN and SVGIG (reference sequence). The germline V and J ends were trimmed by 5 bases and 2 bases, with 15 bases remaining between them. CDR3 DNA sequence: TGTGCCTGGGGAAGCCGACAGAAAAACACTGAAGCTTTCTTT. Residues: CAWGSRQKNTEAFF.

The chain employs TRBV28 and TRBJ1-4, with D tentatively TRBD1 (6 bases). The CDR3 spans 15 residues. Germline CDR1 reads MDHEN; CDR2 reads SYDVKM. Trimming removed 8 bases at V and 3 bases at J, with 16 bases between. CDR3 DNA sequence: TGTGCCAGCCGGCCCCGGGGGGCCCCTAATGAAAAACTGTTTTTT. This encodes CASRPRGAPNEKLFF.

The V and J genes are TRBV9 and TRBJ2-7, with 7 bases fitting TRBD1. J gave up 6 bases and V 0 bases, and 9 bases lay outside the gene matches. This CDR3 spans 15 amino acids. CDR1 and CDR2 (germline): SGDLS, YYNGEE. CDR3 bases: TGTGCCAGCAGCGTAGGACAGGGAACGAGAGTCGAGCAGTACTTC. It yields the protein CASSVGQGTRVEQYF. The variable domain in full, completed from reference TRBV9 and TRBJ2-7, reads DSGVTQTPKHLITATGQRVTLRCSPRSGDLSVYWYQQSLDQGLQFLIQYYNGEERAKGNILERFSAQQFPDLHSELNLSSLELGDSALYFCASSVGQGTRVEQYFGPGTRLTVT.

The chain joins TRBV28 to TRBJ1-2, with D unresolved. CDR1 and CDR2 (germline): MDHEN, SYDVKM. This CDR3 has 16 amino acids. The V end lost 1 base, the J end lost 7 bases, and 19 bases lay between the germline ends. Here the CDR3 DNA reads TGTGCCAGCAGTTTATTCCCCGGGGTTGGAGCGGGTGGCTACACCTTC. Encoded protein: CASSLFPGVGAGGYTF.